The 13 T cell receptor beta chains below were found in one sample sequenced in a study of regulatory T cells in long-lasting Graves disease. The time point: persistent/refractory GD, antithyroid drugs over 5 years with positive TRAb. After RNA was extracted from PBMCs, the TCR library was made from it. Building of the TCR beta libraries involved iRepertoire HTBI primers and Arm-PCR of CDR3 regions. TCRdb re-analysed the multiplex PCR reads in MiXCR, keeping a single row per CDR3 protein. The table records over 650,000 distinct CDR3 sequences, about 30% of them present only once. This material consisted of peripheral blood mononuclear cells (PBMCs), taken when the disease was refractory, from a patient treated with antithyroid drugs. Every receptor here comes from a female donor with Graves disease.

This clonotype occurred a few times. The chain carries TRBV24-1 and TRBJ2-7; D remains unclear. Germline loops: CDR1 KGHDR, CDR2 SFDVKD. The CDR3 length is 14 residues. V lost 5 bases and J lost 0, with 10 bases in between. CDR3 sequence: CATSGSRPSYEQYF. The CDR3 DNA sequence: TGTGCCACCAGTGGATCCAGACCCTCCTACGAGCAGTACTTC.

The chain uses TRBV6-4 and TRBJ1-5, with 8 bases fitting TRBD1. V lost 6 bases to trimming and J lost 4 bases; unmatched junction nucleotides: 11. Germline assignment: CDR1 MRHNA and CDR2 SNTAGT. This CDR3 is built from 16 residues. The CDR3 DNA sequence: TGTGCCAGCAGACCTCCTCCGACAGGGGCGAATCAGCCCCAGCATTTT. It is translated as CASRPPPTGANQPQHF.

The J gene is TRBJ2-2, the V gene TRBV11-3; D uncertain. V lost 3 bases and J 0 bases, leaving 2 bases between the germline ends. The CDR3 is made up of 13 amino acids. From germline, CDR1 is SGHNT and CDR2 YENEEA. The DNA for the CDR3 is TGTGCCAGCAGCTTTCCGAACACCGGGGAGCTGTTTTTT. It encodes CASSFPNTGELFF.

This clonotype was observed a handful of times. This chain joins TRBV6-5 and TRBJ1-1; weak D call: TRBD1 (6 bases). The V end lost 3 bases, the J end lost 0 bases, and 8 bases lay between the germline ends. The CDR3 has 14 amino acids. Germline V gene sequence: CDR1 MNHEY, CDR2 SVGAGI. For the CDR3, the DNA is TGTGCCAGCAGTTATGGACAGATGAACACTGAAGCTTTCTTT. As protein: CASSYGQMNTEAFF.

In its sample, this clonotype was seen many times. Here the CDR3 DNA reads TGTGCCAGCAGTGAGGAGACGGTGAACACTGAAGCTTTCTTT. This gives the protein CASSEETVNTEAFF. The rearrangement joins TRBV2 to TRBJ1-1; D uncertain. CDR3 length: 14 amino acids. The germline gives CDR1 SNHLY, CDR2 FYNNEI. The V end was cut by 3 bases, the J end by 0 bases, with 8 bases between.

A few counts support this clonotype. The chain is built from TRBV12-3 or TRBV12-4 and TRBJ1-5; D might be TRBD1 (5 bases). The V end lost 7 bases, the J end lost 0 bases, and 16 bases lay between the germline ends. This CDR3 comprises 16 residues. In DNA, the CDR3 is TGTGCCAGCATGGGGCAGTCTGGCTATAGCAATCAGCCCCAGCATTTT. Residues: CASMGQSGYSNQPQHF.

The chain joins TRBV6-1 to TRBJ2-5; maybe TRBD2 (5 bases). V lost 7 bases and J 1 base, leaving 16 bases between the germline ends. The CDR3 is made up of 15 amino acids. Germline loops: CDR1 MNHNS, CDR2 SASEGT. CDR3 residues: CASTPGLAGQETQYF. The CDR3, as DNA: TGTGCCAGCACTCCGGGTCTAGCAGGCCAAGAGACCCAGTACTTC.

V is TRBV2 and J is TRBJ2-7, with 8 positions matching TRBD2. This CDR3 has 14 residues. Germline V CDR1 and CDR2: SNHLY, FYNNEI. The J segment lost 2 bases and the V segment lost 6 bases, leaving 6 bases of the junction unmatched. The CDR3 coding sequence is TGTGCCAGCAGCTTGCGGGAGGCCACCTACGAGCAGTACTTC. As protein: CASSLREATYEQYF.

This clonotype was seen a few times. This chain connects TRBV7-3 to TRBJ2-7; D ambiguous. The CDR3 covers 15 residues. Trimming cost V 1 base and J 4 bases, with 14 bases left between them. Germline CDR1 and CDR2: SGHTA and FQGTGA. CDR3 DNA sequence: TGTGCCAGCAGCTTAAATCCCGGCCAGAGATACGAGCAGTACTTC. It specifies CASSLNPGQRYEQYF.

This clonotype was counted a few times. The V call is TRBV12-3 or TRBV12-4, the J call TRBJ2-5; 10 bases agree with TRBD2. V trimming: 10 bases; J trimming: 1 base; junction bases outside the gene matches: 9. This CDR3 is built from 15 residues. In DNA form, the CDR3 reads TGTGCCACCGCGGGGAGCGGGGGGGTCCAAGAGACCCAGTACTTC. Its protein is CATAGSGGVQETQYF.

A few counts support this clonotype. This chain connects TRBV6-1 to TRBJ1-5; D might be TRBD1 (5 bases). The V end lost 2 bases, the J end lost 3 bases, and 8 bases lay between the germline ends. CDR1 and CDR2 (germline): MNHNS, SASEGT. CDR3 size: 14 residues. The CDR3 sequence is CASSEWGLNQPQHF. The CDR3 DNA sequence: TGTGCCAGCAGTGAATGGGGACTCAATCAGCCCCAGCATTTT.

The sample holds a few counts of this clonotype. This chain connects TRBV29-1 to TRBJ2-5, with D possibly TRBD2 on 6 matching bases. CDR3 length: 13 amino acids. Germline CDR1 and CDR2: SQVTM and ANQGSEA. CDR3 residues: CSGGNRLRETQYF. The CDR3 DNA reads TGCAGTGGCGGGAACAGGCTGAGAGAGACCCAGTACTTC.

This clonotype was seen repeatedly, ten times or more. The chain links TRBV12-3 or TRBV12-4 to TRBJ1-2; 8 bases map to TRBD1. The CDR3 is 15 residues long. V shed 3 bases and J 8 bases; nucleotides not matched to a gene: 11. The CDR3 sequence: CASSFSLRTGQGYTF. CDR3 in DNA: TGTGCCAGCAGTTTCAGTTTGAGGACAGGGCAAGGCTACACCTTC.